These 13 T cell receptor beta chains came from one sample sequenced in a study of T cells in Graves' hyperthyroidism and ophthalmopathy. RNA transcripts provided the source from which TCR beta CDR3 regions were amplified. The HTBI primer set drove a first-round RT-PCR of the TCR CDR3. TCRdb itself ran the multiplex PCR reads through MiXCR, one entry per CDR3 protein. This table has more than 500,000 distinct CDR3 sequences, around 15% appearing once. Sequenced material: blood. Receptors were obtained from a woman younger than 45 with Graves' hyperthyroidism.

The rearrangement joins TRBV27 to TRBJ2-3; 7 bases map to TRBD2. The CDR3 consists of 17 residues. V lost 5 bases to trimming and J lost 2 bases; unmatched junction nucleotides: 13. The V gene's germline CDR1 is MNHEY and CDR2 SMNVEV (reference sequence). The CDR3 here is CASSNPRLALTTDTQYF. CDR3 DNA: TGTGCCAGCAGTAACCCCCGACTAGCCCTCACCACAGATACGCAGTATTTT.

This clonotype was picked up many times. The chain has TRBV7-2 and TRBJ2-3; D is unresolved. Germline V gene data show CDR1 as SGHTA and CDR2 as FQGNSA. The germline V and J ends were trimmed by 3 bases and 2 bases, with 6 bases remaining between them. This CDR3 comprises 13 residues. CDR3 DNA: TGTGCCAGCAGCTTGATCCTCACAGATACGCAGTATTTT. Its protein product is CASSLILTDTQYF.

This clonotype was detected many times. The chain combines TRBV30 with TRBJ1-2; D is possibly TRBD1 (5 bases). Trimming pared 0 bases from V and 8 bases from J, leaving 10 bases between. CDR1 and CDR2 (germline): GTSNPN, SVGIG (reference sequence). The CDR3 covers 12 residues. CDR3 loop: CAWSVMGHGYTF. The CDR3 region has the DNA TGTGCCTGGAGTGTAATGGGGCACGGCTACACCTTC. Based on the CDR3 plus reference TRBV30 and TRBJ1-2, the full variable domain is SQTIHQWPATLVQPVGSPLSLECTVEGTSNPNLYWYRQAAGRGLQLLFYSVGIGQISSEVPQNLSASRPQDRQFILSSKKLLLSDSGFYLCAWSVMGHGYTFGSGTRLTVV.

This clonotype was detected many times. J is TRBJ2-7 and V is TRBV28; the match to TRBD2 covers 8 bases. This CDR3 spans 16 amino acids. CDR1 is MDHEN, CDR2 SYDVKM, per germline. The J segment lost 1 base and the V segment lost 3 bases, leaving 8 bases of the junction unmatched. The CDR3 protein is CASSLQRERASYEQYF. In DNA, the CDR3 is TGTGCCAGCAGTTTGCAGCGGGAGAGGGCTTCCTACGAGCAGTACTTC.

This clonotype was seen more than once but under ten times. This sequence joins TRBV4-3 and TRBJ2-2; 8 nucleotides match TRBD1. V lost 1 base and J lost 0; bases outside the gene matches: 1. This CDR3 comprises 16 residues. Germline CDR1 and CDR2: LGHNA and YSLEER. CDR3 DNA: TGCGCCAGCAGCCAAGGGACAGGGCCGAACACCGGGGAGCTGTTTTTT. It is translated as CASSQGTGPNTGELFF.

This chain joins TRBV28 and TRBJ2-1; the match to TRBD2 covers 8 bases. Trimming took 5 bases from V and 3 from J; bases not matched to a gene: 15. The CDR3 has 18 amino acids. Per germline, CDR1 MDHEN and CDR2 SYDVKM. The CDR3 is CASSPLPRRGDRYNEQFF. The CDR3 DNA sequence: TGTGCCAGCAGTCCCTTACCCAGGCGGGGGGATCGCTACAATGAGCAGTTCTTC.

This chain connects TRBV19 to TRBJ1-6; maybe TRBD1 (6 bases). Germline loops: CDR1 LNHDA, CDR2 SQIVND (reference sequence). The CDR3 contains 14 residues. V gave up 7 bases and J gave up 7 bases, with 14 bases separating them. The CDR3 protein is CASKDGGGNSPLHF. Written as DNA, the CDR3 is TGTGCCAGTAAGGACGGGGGCGGAAATTCACCCCTCCACTTT.

This clonotype has more than one count but fewer than ten. V and J are TRBV7-8 and TRBJ2-1; D unclear. Germline loops: CDR1 SGHVS, CDR2 FQNEAQ. Trimming pared 5 bases from V and 6 bases from J, leaving 8 bases between. CDR3 length: 12 amino acids. The CDR3 region has the DNA TGTGCCAGCAGCCCTGACCCCAATGAGCAGTTCTTC. This translates into CASSPDPNEQFF. The full variable domain, rest sourced from reference TRBV7-8 and TRBJ2-1, is GAGVSQSPRYKVAKRGQDVALRCDPISGHVSLFWYQQALGQGPEFLTYFQNEAQLDKSGLPSDRFFAERPEGSVSTLKIQRTQQEDSAVYLCASSPDPNEQFFGPGTRLTVL.

The J gene is TRBJ1-1, the V gene TRBV9; D remains unclear. The CDR3 spans 13 residues. Germline V gene data show CDR1 as SGDLS and CDR2 as YYNGEE. V shed 7 bases and J shed 0 bases, with 10 bases lying between them. This CDR3 is CASDAGMNTEAFF. The CDR3 bases are TGTGCCAGCGACGCGGGCATGAACACTGAAGCTTTCTTT.

This clonotype was counted at least ten times. The J gene is TRBJ1-2, the V gene TRBV28; TRBD1 is a possible D gene (5 bases). The CDR3 is 13 amino acids. Germline V gives CDR1 MDHEN, CDR2 SYDVKM. V was shortened by 8 bases and J by 8 bases, with 18 bases between the two germline ends. CDR3 sequence (DNA): TGTGCCAGCGGTGACCCTCTGAGGGGCGGCTACACCTTC. Protein sequence: CASGDPLRGGYTF.

This clonotype was recorded at least ten times. The genes are TRBV5-1 and TRBJ1-1; no definite D call. This CDR3 has 15 amino acids. V lost 0 bases to trimming and J lost 0 bases, with 9 bases between them. Germline V gene data show CDR1 as SGHRS and CDR2 as YFSETQ. The CDR3 loop is CASSLGGGMNTEAFF. CDR3 DNA: TGCGCCAGCAGCTTGGGGGGAGGCATGAACACTGAAGCTTTCTTT. Using reference TRBV5-1 and TRBJ1-1 for the parts outside the CDR3, the full variable domain is KAGVTQTPRYLIKTRGQQVTLSCSPISGHRSVSWYQQTPGQGLQFLFEYFSETQRNKGNFPGRFSGRQFSNSRSEMNVSTLELGDSALYLCASSLGGGMNTEAFFGQGTRLTVV.

Only a few counts were recorded for this clonotype. At one end the junction does not follow the germline gene, possibly because of a read error. The chain links TRBV27 to TRBJ2-5, with D possibly being TRBD2 (5 bases). The CDR3 totals 15 residues. The germline V gene encodes CDR1 MNHEY and CDR2 SMNVEV (reference sequence). CDR3 DNA sequence: TGTGCCAGCAGTTTATCGTCGGGGTCCCAAGAGACCCAGCACTTC. Encoded protein: CASSLSSGSQETQHF.

This clonotype has a count of ten or more. The CDR3 is CASSLGVSLYEQYF. CDR3 sequence (DNA): TGTGCCAGCAGCTTAGGTGTCTCCCTCTACGAGCAGTACTTC. The chain carries TRBV7-2 and TRBJ2-7; D is unclear. The CDR3 sequence is 14 residues long. Germline values: CDR1 SGHTA, CDR2 FQGNSA. Trimming removed 1 base at V and 3 bases at J, with 10 bases between. The whole variable domain, remainder taken from reference TRBV7-2 and TRBJ2-7, is GAGVSQSPSNKVTEKGKDVELRCDPISGHTALYWYRQSLGQGLEFLIYFQGNSAPDKSGLPSDRFSAERTGGSVSTLTIQRTQQEDSAVYLCASSLGVSLYEQYFGPGTRLTVT.